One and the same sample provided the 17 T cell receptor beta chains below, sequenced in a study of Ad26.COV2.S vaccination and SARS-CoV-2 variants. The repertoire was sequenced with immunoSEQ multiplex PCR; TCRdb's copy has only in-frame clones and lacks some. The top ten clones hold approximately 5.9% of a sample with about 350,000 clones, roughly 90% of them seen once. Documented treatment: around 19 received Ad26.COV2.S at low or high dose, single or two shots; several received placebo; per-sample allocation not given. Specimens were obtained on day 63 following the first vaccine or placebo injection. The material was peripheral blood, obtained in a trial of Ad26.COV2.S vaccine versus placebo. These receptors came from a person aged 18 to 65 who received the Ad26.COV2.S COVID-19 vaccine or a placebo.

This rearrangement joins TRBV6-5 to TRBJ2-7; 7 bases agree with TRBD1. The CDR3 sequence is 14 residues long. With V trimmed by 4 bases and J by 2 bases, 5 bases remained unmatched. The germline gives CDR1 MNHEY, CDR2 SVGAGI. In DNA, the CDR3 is TGTGCCAGCAGTTTGGACAGGCGACCCTACGAGCAGTACTTC. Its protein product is CASSLDRRPYEQYF.

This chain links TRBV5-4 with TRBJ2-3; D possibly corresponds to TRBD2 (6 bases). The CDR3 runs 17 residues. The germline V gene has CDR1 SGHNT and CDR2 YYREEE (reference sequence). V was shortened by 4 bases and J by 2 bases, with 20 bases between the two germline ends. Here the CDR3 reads CASSPPVWRGNTDTQYF. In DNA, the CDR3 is TGTGCCAGCAGCCCCCCAGTTTGGCGGGGTAACACAGATACGCAGTATTTT.

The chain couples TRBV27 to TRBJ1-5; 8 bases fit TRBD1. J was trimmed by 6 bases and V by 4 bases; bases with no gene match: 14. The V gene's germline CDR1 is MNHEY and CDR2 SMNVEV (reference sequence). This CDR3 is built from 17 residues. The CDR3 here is CASSSGQGRTFGQPQHF. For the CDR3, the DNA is TGTGCCAGCAGTTCAGGACAGGGTAGGACTTTTGGTCAGCCCCAGCATTTT.

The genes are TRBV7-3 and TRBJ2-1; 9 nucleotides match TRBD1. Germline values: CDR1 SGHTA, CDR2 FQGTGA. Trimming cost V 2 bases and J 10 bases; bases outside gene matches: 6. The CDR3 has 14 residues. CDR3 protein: CASSLSGQGKEQFF. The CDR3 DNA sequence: TGTGCCAGCAGCTTATCGGGACAGGGTAAGGAGCAGTTCTTC.

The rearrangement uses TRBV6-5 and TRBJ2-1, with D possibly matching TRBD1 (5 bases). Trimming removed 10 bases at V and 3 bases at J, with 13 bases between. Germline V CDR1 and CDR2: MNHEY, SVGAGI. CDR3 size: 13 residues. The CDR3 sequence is CATSRADYNEQFF. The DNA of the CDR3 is TGTGCCACCAGCAGGGCGGACTACAATGAGCAGTTCTTC.

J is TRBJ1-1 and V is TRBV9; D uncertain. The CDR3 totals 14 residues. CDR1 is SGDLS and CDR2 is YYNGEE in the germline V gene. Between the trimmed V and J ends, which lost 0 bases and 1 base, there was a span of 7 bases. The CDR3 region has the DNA TGTGCCAGCAGCGTAGAATTTTCGAACACTGAAGCTTTCTTT. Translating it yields CASSVEFSNTEAFF.

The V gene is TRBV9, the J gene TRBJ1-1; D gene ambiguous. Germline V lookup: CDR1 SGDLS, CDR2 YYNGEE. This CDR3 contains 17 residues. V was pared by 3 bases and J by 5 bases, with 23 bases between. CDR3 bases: TGTGCCAGCAGCGCCCTACTATCGCGACGAGGTCCGACTGAAGCTTTCTTT. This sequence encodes CASSALLSRRGPTEAFF.

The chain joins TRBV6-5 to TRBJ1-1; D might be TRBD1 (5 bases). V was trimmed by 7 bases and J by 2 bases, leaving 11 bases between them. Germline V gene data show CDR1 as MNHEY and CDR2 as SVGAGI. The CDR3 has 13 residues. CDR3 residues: CASKDTTNTEAFF. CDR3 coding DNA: TGTGCCAGCAAGGACACGACCAACACTGAAGCTTTCTTT.

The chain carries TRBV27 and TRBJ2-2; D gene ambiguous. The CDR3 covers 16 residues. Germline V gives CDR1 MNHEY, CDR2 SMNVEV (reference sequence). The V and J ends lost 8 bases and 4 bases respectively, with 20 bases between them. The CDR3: CASAEPYSVSTGELFF. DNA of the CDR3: TGTGCCAGCGCAGAACCCTATTCTGTTAGCACCGGGGAGCTGTTTTTT.

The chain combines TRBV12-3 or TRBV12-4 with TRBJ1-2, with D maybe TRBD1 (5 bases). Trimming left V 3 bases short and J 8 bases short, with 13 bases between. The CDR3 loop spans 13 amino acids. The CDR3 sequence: CASSFGRGWGYTF. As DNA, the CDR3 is TGTGCCAGCAGTTTTGGGAGGGGATGGGGCTACACCTTC.

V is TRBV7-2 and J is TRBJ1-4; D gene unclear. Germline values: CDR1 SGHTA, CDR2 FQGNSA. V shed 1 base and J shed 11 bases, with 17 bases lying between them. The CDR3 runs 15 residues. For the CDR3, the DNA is TGTGCCAGCAGCTTAGACGGGTCAGTAATGGAGAAACTGTTTTTT. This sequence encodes CASSLDGSVMEKLFF.

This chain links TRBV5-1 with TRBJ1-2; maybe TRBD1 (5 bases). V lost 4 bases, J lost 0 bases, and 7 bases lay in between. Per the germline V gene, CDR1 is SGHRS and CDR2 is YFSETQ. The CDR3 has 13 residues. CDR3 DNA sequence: TGCGCCAGCAGCGGGGGGGCTAACTATGGCTACACCTTC. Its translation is CASSGGANYGYTF.

CDR3 residues: CASSYGGYTGELFF. CDR3 DNA: TGTGCCAGCAGTTACGGCGGGTACACCGGGGAGCTGTTTTTT. The V gene is TRBV6-2 or TRBV6-3, the J gene TRBJ2-2; tentative D call: TRBD2 (5 bases). The CDR3 has 14 residues. Germline values: CDR1 MNHEY, CDR2 SVGEGT. Trimming cost V 2 bases and J 3 bases, with 7 bases left between them.

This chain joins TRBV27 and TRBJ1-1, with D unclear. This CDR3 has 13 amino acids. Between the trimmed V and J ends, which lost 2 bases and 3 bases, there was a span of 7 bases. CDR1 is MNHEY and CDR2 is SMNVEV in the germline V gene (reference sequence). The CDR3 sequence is CASSLGLHTEAFF. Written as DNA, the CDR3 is TGTGCCAGCAGTTTAGGACTGCACACTGAAGCTTTCTTT.

CDR3 amino acids: CASSLAGLSGNTIYF. The CDR3 region has the DNA TGTGCCAGCAGCTTAGCGGGTCTATCTGGAAACACCATATATTTT. The rearrangement links TRBV7-2 to TRBJ1-3; D is unclear. The CDR3 sequence is 15 residues long. The V gene lost 0 bases and the J gene lost 1 base, with 7 bases spanning the gap. Germline V gene sequence: CDR1 SGHTA, CDR2 FQGNSA.

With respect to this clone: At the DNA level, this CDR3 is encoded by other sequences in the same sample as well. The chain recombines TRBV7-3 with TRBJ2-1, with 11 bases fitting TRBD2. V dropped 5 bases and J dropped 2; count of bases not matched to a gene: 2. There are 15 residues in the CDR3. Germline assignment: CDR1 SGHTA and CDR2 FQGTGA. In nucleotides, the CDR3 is TGTGCCAGCAGCCTACTAGCGGGGGCCTACAATGAGCAGTTCTTC. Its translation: CASSLLAGAYNEQFF.

The CDR3 is CASKVAGVGANVLTF. The DNA of the CDR3 is TGTGCCAGTAAGGTGGCAGGGGTTGGGGCCAACGTCCTGACTTTC. The rearrangement links TRBV19 to TRBJ2-6; TRBD1 is a possible D gene (6 bases). Looked up from germline, CDR1 is LNHDA and CDR2 is SQIVND (reference sequence). The CDR3 consists of 15 residues. Between the trimmed V and J ends, which lost 7 bases and 3 bases, there was a span of 13 bases.